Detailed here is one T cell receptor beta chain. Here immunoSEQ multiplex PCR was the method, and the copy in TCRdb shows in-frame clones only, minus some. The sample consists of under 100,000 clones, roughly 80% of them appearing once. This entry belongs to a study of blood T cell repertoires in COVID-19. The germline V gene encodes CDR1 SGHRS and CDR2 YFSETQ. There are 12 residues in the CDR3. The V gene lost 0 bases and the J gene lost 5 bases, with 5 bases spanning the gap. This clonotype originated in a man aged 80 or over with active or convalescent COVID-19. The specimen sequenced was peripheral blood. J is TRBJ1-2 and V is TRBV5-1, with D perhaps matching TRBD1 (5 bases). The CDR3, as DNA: TGCGCCAGCAGCTTGGAGGGGTATGGCTACACCTTC. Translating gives CASSLEGYGYTF.